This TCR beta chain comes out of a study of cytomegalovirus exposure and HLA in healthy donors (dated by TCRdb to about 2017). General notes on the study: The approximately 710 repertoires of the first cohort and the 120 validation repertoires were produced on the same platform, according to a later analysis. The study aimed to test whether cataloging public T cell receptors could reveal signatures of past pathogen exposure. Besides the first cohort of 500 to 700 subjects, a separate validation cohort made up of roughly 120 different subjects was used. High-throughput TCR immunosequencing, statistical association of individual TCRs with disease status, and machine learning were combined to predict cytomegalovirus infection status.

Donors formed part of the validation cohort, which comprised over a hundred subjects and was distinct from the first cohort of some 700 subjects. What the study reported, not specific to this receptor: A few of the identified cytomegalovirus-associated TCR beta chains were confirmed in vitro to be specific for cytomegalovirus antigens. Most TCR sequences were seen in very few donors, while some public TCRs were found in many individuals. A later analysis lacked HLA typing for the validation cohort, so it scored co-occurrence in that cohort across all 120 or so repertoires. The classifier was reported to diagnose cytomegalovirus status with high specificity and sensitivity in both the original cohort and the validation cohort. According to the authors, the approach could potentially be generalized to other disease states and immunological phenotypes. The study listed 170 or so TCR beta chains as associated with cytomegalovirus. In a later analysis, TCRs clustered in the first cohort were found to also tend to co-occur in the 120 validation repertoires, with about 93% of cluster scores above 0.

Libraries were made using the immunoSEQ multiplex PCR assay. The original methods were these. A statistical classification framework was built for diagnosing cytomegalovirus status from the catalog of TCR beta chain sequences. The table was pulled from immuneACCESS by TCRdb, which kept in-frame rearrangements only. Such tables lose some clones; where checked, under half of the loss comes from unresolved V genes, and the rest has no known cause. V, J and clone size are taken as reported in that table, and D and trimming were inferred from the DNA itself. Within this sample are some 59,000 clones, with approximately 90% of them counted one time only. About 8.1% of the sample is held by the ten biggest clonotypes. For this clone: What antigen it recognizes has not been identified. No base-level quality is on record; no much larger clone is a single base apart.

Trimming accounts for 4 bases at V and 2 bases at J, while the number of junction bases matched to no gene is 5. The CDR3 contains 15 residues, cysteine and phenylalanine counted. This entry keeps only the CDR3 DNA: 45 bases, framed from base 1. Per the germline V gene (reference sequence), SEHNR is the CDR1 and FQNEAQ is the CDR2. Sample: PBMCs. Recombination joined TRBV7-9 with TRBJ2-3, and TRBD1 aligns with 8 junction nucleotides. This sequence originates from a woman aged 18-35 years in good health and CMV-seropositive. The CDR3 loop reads CASSSGQGSTDTQYF. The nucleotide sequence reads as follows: TGTGCCAGCAGCTCCGGACAGGGATCCACAGATACGCAGTATTTT.